This TCR beta chain derives from a study of T cells in Graves' hyperthyroidism and ophthalmopathy. Study-level background: Before treatment of any kind, peripheral blood was taken at initial diagnosis.

Regions amplified from RNA transcripts were the TCR beta CDR3 regions. First-round RT-PCR with HTBI primers amplified the TCR CDR3 region. TCRdb passed the multiplex PCR reads through MiXCR, listing each CDR3 protein once. The sample has approximately 590,000 distinct CDR3 sequences; about a sixth are singletons. Study-level results: Also found in blood were most expanded thyroid clonotypes above 0.001.

A note on this clonotype: The antigen remains undetermined.

The germline CDR1 and CDR2 sequences are LGHDT and YNNKEL (reference sequence). The CDR3 is made up of 18 amino acids. The J segment lost 5 bases and the V segment lost 3 bases, leaving 16 bases of the junction unmatched. With a duration under 2 months, the hyperthyroidism was newly diagnosed in patients aged 18 to 65. The source of this sequence is a young woman with Graves' hyperthyroidism. Sequencing was carried out using blood. This chain joins TRBV3-1 and TRBJ2-3; 8 bases are shared with TRBD2. CDR3 protein: CASSQLGGGVRLIDTQYF. CDR3 DNA: TGTGCCAGCAGCCAGCTCGGGGGGGGCGTCAGGCTCATAGATACGCAGTATTTT.